This T cell receptor (beta chain) is from a study of post-analysis software for immune sequencing data. About the research overall: Patients with relapsing-remitting, secondary progressive and progressive-relapsing multiple sclerosis courses were all represented.

Carried by the TCR beta cDNA libraries were unique molecular identifiers. Out of roughly 1 to 11 million T cells, roughly 0.5 million cDNA molecules were generated. TCRdb recomputed calls from the PCR reads with MiXCR, one row per CDR3 protein. Of around 500,000 distinct CDR3 sequences listed, 34% are singletons. V lost 0 bases and J lost 7; bases outside the gene matches: 6. The CDR3 is made up of 16 amino acids. Germline V CDR1 and CDR2: SGDLS, YYNGEE. Study outcomes and limitations: People with multiple sclerosis had a significantly lower normalized Chao1 diversity than controls did. Elevated frequency relative to controls characterized 4 or 5 TRBV segments in patients, TRBV5-6, TRBV5-1 and TRBV20-1 among them.

As to this clonotype: What it binds is unknown.

The chain recombines TRBV9 with TRBJ2-1; 11 bases are a match to TRBD2. Sequencing used blood. The TCR was taken from a girl aged 2 to 17 with multiple sclerosis. The CDR3 is CASSVGLAGSINEQFF. The CDR3 nucleotides read TGTGCCAGCAGCGTAGGACTAGCGGGGAGTATAAATGAGCAGTTCTTC.